The next 19 T cell receptor beta chains were all read from a single sample in a study of identical twins (dated by TCRdb to the mid-2010s). The protocol used for the library was 5' RACE. The run used an Illumina HiSeq 2000. TCRdb passed the public sequencing reads through fastp at Q25 and MiXCR, retaining productive beta sequences. Rows are unified per CDR3 protein, each entry keeping the most common DNA and genes. The sample table records roughly 480,000 distinct CDR3 sequences; roughly 24% of these occur just once. About 2.9% of the sample is taken by the ten largest. These sequences were also reported in another study, on T cells expressing NK-cell markers.

Material for sequencing was CD4+ T cells sorted from blood. The source of these receptors is a woman aged 18 to 35 in good health.

V and J are TRBV20-1 and TRBJ2-3; no firm D call. V dropped 6 bases and J dropped 2 bases, with 9 bases sitting between them. CDR1 and CDR2 from the germline V gene are DFQATT and SNEGSKA (reference sequence). There are 12 residues in the CDR3. CDR3 residues: CSATDHTDTQYF. The CDR3 DNA reads as TGCAGTGCAACGGACCACACAGATACGCAGTATTTT.

The chain links TRBV2 to TRBJ2-3; 8 bases agree with TRBD2. Germline values: CDR1 SNHLY, CDR2 FYNNEI. Trimming cost V 8 bases and J 2 bases; bases outside gene matches: 6. The length of the CDR3 is 14 residues. This chain's CDR3 is CASALAGTTDTQYF. In DNA form, the CDR3 reads TGTGCCAGCGCGCTAGCGGGCACCACAGATACGCAGTATTTT.

This clonotype was found a few times. The chain joins TRBV15 to TRBJ1-2; no definite D call. Trimming took off 0 bases at V and 1 base at J, with 3 bases between the two ends. From germline, CDR1 is LNHNV and CDR2 YYDKDF (reference sequence). This CDR3 spans 13 amino acids. CDR3 amino acids: CATSRDVNYGYTF. The CDR3 coding sequence is TGTGCCACCAGCAGAGATGTTAACTATGGCTACACCTTC.

This chain uses TRBV20-1 with TRBJ2-3; D perhaps matches TRBD1 (5 bases). V was cut by 3 bases and J by 6 bases, with 13 bases left in between. Germline V gene data show CDR1 as DFQATT and CDR2 as SNEGSKA (reference sequence). The CDR3 has 13 residues. CDR3 sequence reads: CSARKGNEDTQYF. CDR3 bases: TGCAGTGCTAGGAAGGGGAACGAGGATACGCAGTATTTT.

This clonotype was picked up a small number of times. The CDR3 protein is CASKSAGGETQYF. CDR3 coding DNA: TGCGCCAGCAAATCGGCCGGGGGAGAGACCCAGTACTTC. The chain joins TRBV5-1 to TRBJ2-5; D perhaps matches TRBD2 (6 bases). The CDR3 runs to 13 residues. V was shortened by 6 bases and J by 4 bases, with 13 bases between the two germline ends. Looked up from germline, CDR1 is SGHRS and CDR2 is YFSETQ. The whole variable domain, remainder taken from reference TRBV5-1 and TRBJ2-5, is KAGVTQTPRYLIKTRGQQVTLSCSPISGHRSVSWYQQTPGQGLQFLFEYFSETQRNKGNFPGRFSGRQFSNSRSEMNVSTLELGDSALYLCASKSAGGETQYFGPGTRLLVL.

This clonotype was seen a handful of times. This chain connects TRBV4-3 to TRBJ2-3; 7 bases are a match to TRBD2. The junction had 10 bases not matched to a gene; V was cut back by 0 bases and J by 4 bases. The V gene's germline CDR1 is LGHNA and CDR2 YSLEER. This CDR3 comprises 17 residues. CDR3: CASSQEWAGVGSDTQYF. CDR3 sequence (DNA): TGCGCCAGCAGCCAAGAATGGGCGGGAGTAGGGTCAGATACGCAGTATTTT.

This clonotype was detected only a few times. The chain uses TRBV5-1 and TRBJ1-1; D ambiguous. Germline CDR1 SGHRS, CDR2 YFSETQ. Trimming shortened V by 7 bases and J by 2 bases, and 12 bases separated the two germline ends. The CDR3 has 13 amino acids. The CDR3 protein is CASLETDNTEAFF. CDR3 in DNA: TGCGCCAGCCTCGAGACGGATAACACTGAAGCTTTCTTT.

The CDR3 region has the DNA TGTGCCAGCAGTCTACAGGGGGCGAACTACGAGCAGTACTTC. This encodes CASSLQGANYEQYF. The J gene is TRBJ2-7, the V gene TRBV9; 9 bases fit TRBD1. Germline CDR1 is SGDLS and CDR2 is YYNGEE. This CDR3 is built from 14 residues. The V and J ends lost 5 bases and 3 bases, in that order; junction bases with no gene match: 6.

The rearrangement links TRBV20-1 to TRBJ2-7, with TRBD2 as a possible D gene (6 bases). CDR1 and CDR2 from the germline V gene are DFQATT and SNEGSKA (reference sequence). V gave up 3 bases and J gave up 2 bases, with 11 bases separating them. The CDR3 covers 13 residues. The CDR3 loop reads CSASTSQTYEQYF. The CDR3 bases are TGCAGTGCTAGCACTAGCCAAACCTACGAGCAGTACTTC.

This clonotype was seen a handful of times. The chain uses TRBV6-1 and TRBJ2-3; D possibly uses TRBD1 or TRBD2 (7 bases each). The germline gives CDR1 MNHNS, CDR2 SASEGT. CDR3 size: 15 residues. Trimming shortened V by 11 bases and J by 5 bases, and 23 bases separated the two germline ends. The CDR3 DNA reads TGTGCCGCCAGGGGGGCGGGAGTCGTTGTAGATACGCAGTATTTT. Its protein product is CAARGAGVVVDTQYF.

This clonotype appeared a few times. This chain connects TRBV11-2 to TRBJ2-5, with TRBD2 matching 12 bases. In germline, CDR1 is SGHAT, CDR2 FQNNGV. With V trimmed by 1 base and J by 4 bases, 4 bases remained unmatched. This CDR3 spans 16 amino acids. DNA of the CDR3: TGTGCCAGCAGCTTAGCCCTAGCGGGGGGGCGAGAGACCCAGTACTTC. Protein: CASSLALAGGRETQYF.

V usage is TRBV20-1 and J usage is TRBJ2-1; D gene uncertain. Trimming stripped 2 bases from V and 6 bases from J, with 11 bases between. CDR1 DFQATT and CDR2 SNEGSKA come from the germline V gene (reference sequence). The CDR3 loop spans 13 amino acids. CDR3 sequence reads: CSARTPGGNEQFF. Here the CDR3 DNA reads TGCAGTGCTAGAACGCCAGGCGGCAATGAGCAGTTCTTC.

The genes are TRBV7-2 and TRBJ2-3, with 15 bases aligning to TRBD2. The V and J ends lost 5 bases and 7 bases, in that order; junction bases with no gene match: 1. Per germline, CDR1 SGHTA and CDR2 FQGNSA. The CDR3 is 14 amino acids. The CDR3 loop reads CASSGTSGGNTQYF. The CDR3, as DNA: TGTGCCAGCAGCGGGACTAGCGGGGGGAATACGCAGTATTTT.

V and J are TRBV5-1 and TRBJ2-2; 12 bases align to TRBD2. J lost 6 bases, V lost 4 bases, and 4 bases had no gene match. Germline assignment: CDR1 SGHRS and CDR2 YFSETQ. The CDR3 extends over 15 amino acids. In DNA, the CDR3 is TGCGCCAGCAGCATATGGACTAGCGGGGCCGGGGAGCTGTTTTTT. Protein product: CASSIWTSGAGELFF.

J is TRBJ1-4 and V is TRBV7-8; D may be TRBD1 (6 bases). The ends were cut back, 5 bases at V and 9 bases at J, with 22 bases in the middle. Looked up from germline, CDR1 is SGHVS and CDR2 is FQNEAQ. The CDR3 is 16 residues long. The CDR3 nucleotides read TGTGCCAGCAGCATACAAACAGGGAGGCTTACGCAAAAACTGTTTTTT. It translates to CASSIQTGRLTQKLFF.

This clonotype turned up a few times. V usage is TRBV3-1 and J usage is TRBJ2-2; 7 bases fit TRBD1. The germline CDR1 and CDR2 sequences are LGHDT and YNNKEL (reference sequence). The CDR3 runs 14 residues. The junction had 3 bases not matched to a gene; V was cut back by 5 bases and J by 3 bases. This CDR3 is CASSGGQYTGELFF. The CDR3 nucleotides read TGTGCCAGCAGCGGGGGACAGTACACCGGGGAGCTGTTTTTT. Filled out from reference TRBV3-1 and TRBJ2-2, the complete variable domain reads DTAVSQTPKYLVTQMGNDKSIKCEQNLGHDTMYWYKQDSKKFLKIMFSYNNKELIINETVPNRFSPKSPDKAHLNLHINSLELGDSAVYFCASSGGQYTGELFFGEGSRLTVL.

This clonotype was observed a few times. The rearrangement joins TRBV5-1 to TRBJ1-5; D might be TRBD1 (5 bases). Per germline, CDR1 SGHRS and CDR2 YFSETQ. The CDR3 length is 13 residues. V was pared by 5 bases and J by 3 bases, with 9 bases between. The CDR3 sequence is CASRSGLNQPQHF. The CDR3 coding sequence is TGCGCCAGCAGGTCAGGGCTCAATCAGCCCCAGCATTTT.

This sequence joins TRBV2 and TRBJ2-5, with a possible D match to TRBD1 (5 bases). The CDR3 is made up of 12 amino acids. The germline CDR1 and CDR2 sequences are SNHLY and FYNNEI. The germline V and J ends were trimmed by 0 bases and 9 bases, with 8 bases remaining between them. The CDR3 region has the DNA TGTGCCAGCAGTGAAGCCTTAGGGGCCCAGTACTTC. Its translation: CASSEALGAQYF.

The chain employs TRBV10-3 and TRBJ2-5; maybe TRBD1 (7 bases). Trimming took off 3 bases at V and 5 bases at J, with 13 bases between the two ends. CDR1 is ENHRY, CDR2 SYGVKD, per germline. The CDR3 length is 14 residues. The CDR3 DNA reads TGTGCCATCAGTGATACCCCAGGGGGGGAGACCCAGTACTTC. Encoded protein: CAISDTPGGETQYF.